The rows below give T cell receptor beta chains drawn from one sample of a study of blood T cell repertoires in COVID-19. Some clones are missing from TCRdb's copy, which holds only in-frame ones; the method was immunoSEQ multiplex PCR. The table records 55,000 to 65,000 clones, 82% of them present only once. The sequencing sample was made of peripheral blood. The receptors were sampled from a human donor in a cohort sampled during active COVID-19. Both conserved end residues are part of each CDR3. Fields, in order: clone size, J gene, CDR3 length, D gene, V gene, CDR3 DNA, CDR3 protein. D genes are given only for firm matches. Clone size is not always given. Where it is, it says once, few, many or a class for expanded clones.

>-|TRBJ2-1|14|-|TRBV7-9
TGTGCCAGCAGCTTAGAGGCAGGCTACAATGAGCAGTTCTTC
CASSLEAGYNEQFF
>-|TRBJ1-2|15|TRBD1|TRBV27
TGTGCCAGCAGTGCCCAGACAGGGGGCTTGTATGGCTACACCTTC
CASSAQTGGLYGYTF
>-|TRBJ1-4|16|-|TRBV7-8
TGTGCCAGCAGCTTGGGCAGGGGACGGACTAATGAAAAACTGTTTTTT
CASSLGRGRTNEKLFF
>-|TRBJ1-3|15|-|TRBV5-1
TGCGCCAGCAGTCCTGGGGCCCGCTCTGGAAACACCATATATTTT
CASSPGARSGNTIYF
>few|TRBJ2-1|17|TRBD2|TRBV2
TGTGCCAGCAGAGCCGGACTAGCGGGGAGCTCCTACAATGAGCAGTTCTTC
CASRAGLAGSSYNEQFF
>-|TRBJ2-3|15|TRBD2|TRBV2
TGTGCCAGCACCCCCGGGACTAGCTTCGTGGATACGCAGTATTTT
CASTPGTSFVDTQYF
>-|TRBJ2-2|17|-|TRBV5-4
TGTGCCAGCAGCTCCCGGCGAGGCTACGAGAACACCGGGGAGCTGTTTTTT
CASSSRRGYENTGELFF
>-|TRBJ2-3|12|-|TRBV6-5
TGTGCCAGCACCGGAGGGGCAGATACGCAGTATTTT
CASTGGADTQYF
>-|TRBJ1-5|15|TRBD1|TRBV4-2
TGTGCCAGCAGCCAAGGGGGGGACAGCCCCCAGCCCCAGCATTTT
CASSQGGDSPQPQHF
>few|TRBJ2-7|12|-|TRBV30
TGTGCCTCAACCGGAGGGAACTACGAGCAGTACTTC
CASTGGNYEQYF
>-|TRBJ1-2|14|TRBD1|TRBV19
TGTGCCAGCGCATACGGGGACAGGGTCTTTGGCTACACCTTC
CASAYGDRVFGYTF
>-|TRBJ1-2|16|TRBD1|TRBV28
TGTGCCAGCAGTGCCCATTTACGGGACAGGCTGCATGGCTACACCTTC
CASSAHLRDRLHGYTF
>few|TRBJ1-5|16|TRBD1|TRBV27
TGTGCCAGCAGTTCTGGACAGGCCAGAACGTCCCAGCCCCAGCATTTT
CASSSGQARTSQPQHF
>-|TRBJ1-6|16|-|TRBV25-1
TGTGCCAGCAGTGAATATTCCGGGGTGGTAAATTCACCCCTCCACTTT
CASSEYSGVVNSPLHF
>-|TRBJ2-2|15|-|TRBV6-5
TGTGCCAGCAGTCCGCGGGGGCCGGGCACCGGGGAGCTGTTTTTT
CASSPRGPGTGELFF
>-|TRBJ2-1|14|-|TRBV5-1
TGCGCCAGCAGCTTGGCGACAGTTAACAATGAGCAGTTCTTC
CASSLATVNNEQFF
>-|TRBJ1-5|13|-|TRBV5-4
TGTGCCAGCAGCATCGCAGGGAATCAGCCCCAGCATTTT
CASSIAGNQPQHF
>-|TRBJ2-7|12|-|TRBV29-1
TGCAGCGTTCGACAGACCTCCTACGAGCAGTACTTC
CSVRQTSYEQYF